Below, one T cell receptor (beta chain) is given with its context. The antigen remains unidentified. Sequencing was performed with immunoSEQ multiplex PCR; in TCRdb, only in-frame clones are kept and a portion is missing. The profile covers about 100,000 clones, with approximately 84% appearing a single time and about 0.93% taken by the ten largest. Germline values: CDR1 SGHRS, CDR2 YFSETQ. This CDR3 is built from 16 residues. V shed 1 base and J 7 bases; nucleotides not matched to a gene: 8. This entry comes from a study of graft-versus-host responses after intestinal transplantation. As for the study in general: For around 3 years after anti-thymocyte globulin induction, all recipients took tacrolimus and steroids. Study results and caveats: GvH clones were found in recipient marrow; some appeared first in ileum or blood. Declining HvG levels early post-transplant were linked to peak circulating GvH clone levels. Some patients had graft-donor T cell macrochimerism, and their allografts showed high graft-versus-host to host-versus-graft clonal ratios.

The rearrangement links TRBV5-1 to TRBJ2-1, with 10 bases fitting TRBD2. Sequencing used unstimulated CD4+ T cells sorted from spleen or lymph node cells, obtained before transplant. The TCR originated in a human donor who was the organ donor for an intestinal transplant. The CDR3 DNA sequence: TGCGCCAGCAGCTTGACTAGCGGGGAGCGGAGAAATGAGCAGTTCTTC. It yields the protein CASSLTSGERRNEQFF.